This T cell receptor (beta chain) was retrieved from a study of technical replicates of blood from four donors. Unmatched junction bases numbered 5, after V lost 2 bases and J lost 4 bases. Germline values: CDR1 SGDLS, CDR2 YYNGEE. The CDR3 is 14 residues long. Sequencing was performed with immunoSEQ multiplex PCR; in TCRdb, only in-frame clones are kept and a portion is missing. This table has 85,000 to 100,000 clones, 85% to 95% appearing once. The clonotype comes from a human donor in good health. Sequenced: T cells isolated from PBMCs. The V call is TRBV9, the J call TRBJ1-1; the match to TRBD1 covers 7 bases. CDR3 in amino acids: CASSVDRVSTEAFF. The DNA for the CDR3 is TGTGCCAGCAGCGTTGACAGGGTATCCACTGAAGCTTTCTTT. The whole variable domain, remainder taken from reference TRBV9 and TRBJ1-1, is DSGVTQTPKHLITATGQRVTLRCSPRSGDLSVYWYQQSLDQGLQFLIQYYNGEERAKGNILERFSAQQFPDLHSELNLSSLELGDSALYFCASSVDRVSTEAFFGQGTRLTVV.